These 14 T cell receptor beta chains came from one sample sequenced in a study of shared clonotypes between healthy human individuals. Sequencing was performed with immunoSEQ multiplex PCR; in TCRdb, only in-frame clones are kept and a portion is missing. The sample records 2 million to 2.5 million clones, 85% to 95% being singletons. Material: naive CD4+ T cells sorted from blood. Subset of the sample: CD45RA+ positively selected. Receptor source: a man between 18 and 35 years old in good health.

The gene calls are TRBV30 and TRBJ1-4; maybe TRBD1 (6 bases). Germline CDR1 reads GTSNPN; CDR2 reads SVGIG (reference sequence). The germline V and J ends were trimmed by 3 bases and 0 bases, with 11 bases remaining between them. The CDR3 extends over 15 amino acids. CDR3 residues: CAWSPDRTTNEKLFF. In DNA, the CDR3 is TGTGCCTGGAGCCCCGACAGGACAACTAATGAAAAACTGTTTTTT.

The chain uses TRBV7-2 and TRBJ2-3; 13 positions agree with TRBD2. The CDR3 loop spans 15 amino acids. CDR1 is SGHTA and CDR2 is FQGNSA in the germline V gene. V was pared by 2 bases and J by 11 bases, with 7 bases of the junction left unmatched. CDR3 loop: CASSLLGLAGQRQYF. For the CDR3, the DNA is TGTGCCAGCAGCTTATTGGGACTAGCGGGGCAAAGGCAGTATTTT.

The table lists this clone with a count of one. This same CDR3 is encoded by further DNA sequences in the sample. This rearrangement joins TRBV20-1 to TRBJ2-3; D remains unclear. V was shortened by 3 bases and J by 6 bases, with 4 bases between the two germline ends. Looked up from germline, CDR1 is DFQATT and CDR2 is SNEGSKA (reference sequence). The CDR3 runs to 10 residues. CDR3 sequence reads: CSASSDTQYF. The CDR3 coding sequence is TGCAGTGCTAGTTCGGATACGCAGTATTTT.

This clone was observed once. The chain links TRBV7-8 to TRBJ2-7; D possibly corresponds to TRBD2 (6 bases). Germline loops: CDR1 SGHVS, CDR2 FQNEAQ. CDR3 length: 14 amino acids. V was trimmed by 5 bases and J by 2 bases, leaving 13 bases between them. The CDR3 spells CASSATSGAYEQYF. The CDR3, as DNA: TGTGCCAGCAGCGCGACTAGTGGAGCCTACGAGCAGTACTTC. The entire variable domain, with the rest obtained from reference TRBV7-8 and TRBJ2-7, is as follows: GAGVSQSPRYKVAKRGQDVALRCDPISGHVSLFWYQQALGQGPEFLTYFQNEAQLDKSGLPSDRFFAERPEGSVSTLKIQRTQQEDSAVYLCASSATSGAYEQYFGPGTRLTVT.

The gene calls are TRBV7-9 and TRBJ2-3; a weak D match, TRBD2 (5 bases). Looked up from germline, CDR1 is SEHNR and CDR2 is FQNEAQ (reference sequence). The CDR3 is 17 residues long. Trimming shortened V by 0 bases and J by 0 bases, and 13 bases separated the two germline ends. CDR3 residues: CASSLASGGFSTDTQYF. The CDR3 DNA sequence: TGTGCCAGCAGCTTAGCGTCCGGCGGGTTTAGCACAGATACGCAGTATTTT.

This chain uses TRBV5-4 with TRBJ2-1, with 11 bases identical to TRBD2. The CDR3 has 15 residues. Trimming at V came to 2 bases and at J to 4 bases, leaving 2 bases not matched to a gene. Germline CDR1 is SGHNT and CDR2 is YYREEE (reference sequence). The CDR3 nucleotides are TGTGCCAGCAGCTTAACTAGCGGGGGATACAATGAGCAGTTCTTC. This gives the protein CASSLTSGGYNEQFF.

This chain's CDR3 is CAWVADRGIGNTIYF. The CDR3 bases are TGTGCCTGGGTTGCCGATCGGGGCATTGGAAACACCATATATTTT. The J gene is TRBJ1-3, the V gene TRBV30, with D perhaps TRBD1 (5 bases). The CDR3 loop spans 15 amino acids. Germline values: CDR1 GTSNPN, CDR2 SVGIG (reference sequence). The V and J ends lost 5 bases and 3 bases respectively, with 17 bases between them.

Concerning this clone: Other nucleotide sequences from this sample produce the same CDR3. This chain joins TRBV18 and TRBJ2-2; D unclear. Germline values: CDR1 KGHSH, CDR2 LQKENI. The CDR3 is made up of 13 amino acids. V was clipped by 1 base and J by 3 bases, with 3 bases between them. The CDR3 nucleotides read TGTGCCAGCTCACCACGGGACACCGGGGAGCTGTTTTTT. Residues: CASSPRDTGELFF. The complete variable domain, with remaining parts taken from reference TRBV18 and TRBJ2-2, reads NAGVMQNPRHLVRRRGQEARLRCSPMKGHSHVYWYRQLPEEGLKFMVYLQKENIIDESGMPKERFSAEFPKEGPSILRIQQVVRGDSAAYFCASSPRDTGELFFGEGSRLTVL.

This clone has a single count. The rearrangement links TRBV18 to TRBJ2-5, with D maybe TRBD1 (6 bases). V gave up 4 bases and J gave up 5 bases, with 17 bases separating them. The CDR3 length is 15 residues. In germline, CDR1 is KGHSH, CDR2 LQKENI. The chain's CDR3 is CASSQIPGVFETQYF. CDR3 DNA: TGTGCCAGCTCACAAATTCCAGGGGTGTTCGAGACCCAGTACTTC.

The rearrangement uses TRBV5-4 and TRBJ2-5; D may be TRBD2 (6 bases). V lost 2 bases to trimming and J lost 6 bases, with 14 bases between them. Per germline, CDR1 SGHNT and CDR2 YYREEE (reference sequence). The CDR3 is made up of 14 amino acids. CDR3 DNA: TGTGCCAGCAGCTTAGGCGGGGCTCCTAAGACCCAGTACTTC. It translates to CASSLGGAPKTQYF.

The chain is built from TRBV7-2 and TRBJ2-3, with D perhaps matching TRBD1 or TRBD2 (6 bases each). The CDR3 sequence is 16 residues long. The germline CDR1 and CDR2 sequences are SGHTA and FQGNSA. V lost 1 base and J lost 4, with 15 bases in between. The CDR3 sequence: CASSLGDRGRADTQYF. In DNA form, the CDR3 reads TGTGCCAGCAGCTTAGGAGACCGGGGGCGAGCAGATACGCAGTATTTT.

The CDR3 sequence: CASSLGLAGERGEQYF. For the CDR3, the DNA is TGTGCCAGCAGCTTAGGGCTAGCGGGAGAAAGAGGCGAGCAGTACTTC. The rearrangement joins TRBV11-2 to TRBJ2-7; 10 bases match TRBD2. The CDR3 spans 16 residues. Germline CDR1 is SGHAT and CDR2 is FQNNGV. V was pared by 1 base and J by 6 bases, with 9 bases of the junction left unmatched.

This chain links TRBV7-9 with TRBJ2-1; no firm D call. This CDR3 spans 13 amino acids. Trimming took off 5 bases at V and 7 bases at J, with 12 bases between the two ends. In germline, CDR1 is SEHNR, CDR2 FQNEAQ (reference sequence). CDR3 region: CASSLAKGNEQFF. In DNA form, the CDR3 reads TGTGCCAGCAGCCTTGCAAAAGGTAATGAGCAGTTCTTC.

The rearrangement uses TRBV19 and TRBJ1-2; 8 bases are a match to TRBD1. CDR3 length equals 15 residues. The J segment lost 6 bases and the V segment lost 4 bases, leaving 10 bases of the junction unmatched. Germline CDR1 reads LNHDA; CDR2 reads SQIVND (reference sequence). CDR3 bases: TGTGCCAGTAGTACCTCAGACAGGGGTCGCGATGGCTACACCTTC. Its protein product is CASSTSDRGRDGYTF.